This T cell receptor beta chain came from a study of blood T cell repertoires in COVID-19. The wider study: In each case, the material was cDNA or gDNA derived from T cells, B-cell-depleted T cells, or PBMCs.

Germline V gene sequence: CDR1 MDHEN, CDR2 SYDVKM. V lost 5 bases, J lost 6 bases, and 16 bases lay in between. This CDR3 has 14 amino acids. The age range of participants was about 18 to 95 years, with residence in about two dozen US areas. Allocation to cohorts depended on clinical history reported by the participants. In the authors' methods: For nucleated cells, counts were estimated from reference gene primer amplification. Repertoires were generated with immunoSEQ multiplex PCR, while TCRdb's copy carries only in-frame clones and drops some. The V and J calls and the clone size are those of that table, but D and trimming were determined from the DNA. The repertoire includes roughly 230,000 clones, about 80% of them detected once, and roughly 3.1% sits in the top ten.

The gene calls are TRBV28 and TRBJ1-2; D call uncertain. Sequencing was done on a sample of PBMCs or T cells enriched from blood (not recorded which). This receptor was obtained from a man aged 45-65 years who had recovered from COVID-19. CDR3 sequence: CASSLNSPRNGYTF. CDR3 coding DNA: TGTGCCAGCAGTCTAAACAGTCCCAGAAATGGCTACACCTTC.